A selection of T cell receptor beta chains follows, all from one sample in a study of blood T cell repertoires in COVID-19. TCRdb's table, derived via immunoSEQ multiplex PCR, lists solely in-frame clones and lacks some. There are 89,000 or so clones in the sample; approximately 86% occur only once, and 9.5% to 15% lies in the top ten. Sequenced material: peripheral blood. The receptors derive from a human donor in a cohort sampled during active COVID-19. The CDR3 runs from the conserved cysteine through the conserved F or W. Each record gives: J gene, D gene, V gene, clone size, CDR3 DNA, CDR3 protein. D genes are given only for firm matches. The size of a clone is reported for some rows only, either as once, few or many, or as a class for expanded clones.

TRBJ1-2,TRBD1,TRBV5-4,.,TGTGCCAGCAGCGACCGGGACAGGGGGCAGGGTGGCTACACCTTC,CASSDRDRGQGGYTF
TRBJ2-5,TRBD2,TRBV11-1,.,TGTGCCAGCAGCCCCAGGAGCGGGGGGTTTGGGGGGGCCCAGTACTTC,CASSPRSGGFGGAQYF
TRBJ1-2,TRBD1,TRBV29-1,.,TGCAGCGTTTATGTACAGGGGAGCGGCTACACCTTC,CSVYVQGSGYTF
TRBJ2-7,.,TRBV21-1,.,TGTGCCAGGGGACCGAACGACGGGGGACTAGCCTACGAGCAGTACTTC,CARGPNDGGLAYEQYF
TRBJ1-2,.,TRBV11-2,.,TGTGCCAGCAGCGGGGAGGGTGTCTATGGCTACACCTTC,CASSGEGVYGYTF
TRBJ2-3,.,TRBV11-2,.,TGTGCCAGCAGCTCGGGACTCTTGGGTACGCAGTATTTT,CASSSGLLGTQYF
TRBJ1-3,.,TRBV7-2,once,TGTGCCAGCAGCTTAGGGACTCATTTGTCTGGAAACACCATATATTTT,CASSLGTHLSGNTIYF
TRBJ2-2,TRBD2,TRBV2,.,TGTGCCAGCAGTCACCCGGGGTTGCGGGAGGTCCAGGCCCCCGGCGAGCTGTTTTTT,CASSHPGLREVQAPGELFF
TRBJ2-3,.,TRBV9,once,TGTGCCAGCAGCGGCGAGGGCCGAAACACAGATACGCAGTATTTT,CASSGEGRNTDTQYF
TRBJ2-7,TRBD2,TRBV5-1,.,TGCGCCAGCAGCGACCCCCAGGGAGGGTACGAGCAGTACTTC,CASSDPQGGYEQYF
TRBJ2-7,.,TRBV29-1,.,TGCAGCGTTGGGGTGGGCCGCCGCTATATAGAGCAGTACTTC,CSVGVGRRYIEQYF
TRBJ1-4,TRBD1,TRBV27,.,TGTGCCAGCAGTTTATTAGGGACAGGGGATGAAAAACTGTTTTTT,CASSLLGTGDEKLFF
TRBJ2-2,.,TRBV9,once,TGTGCCAGCAGCGTAGAGGCGGGCAAGGCCGGGGAGCTGTTTTTT,CASSVEAGKAGELFF
TRBJ1-2,.,TRBV9,.,TGTGCCAGCAGCGCCCCCCCACAATTCGACTATGGCTACACCTTC,CASSAPPQFDYGYTF
TRBJ2-3,TRBD1,TRBV10-3,.,TGTGCCATTACGACAGGGGGCACAGATACGCAGTATTTT,CAITTGGTDTQYF
TRBJ1-2,.,TRBV19,.,TGTGCCAGTAGTATACGTGACTATGGCTACACCTTC,CASSIRDYGYTF
TRBJ1-5,.,TRBV2,.,TGTGCCAGCAGTGACTTCAATCAGCCCCAGCATTTT,CASSDFNQPQHF
TRBJ2-1,.,TRBV7-2,.,TGTGCCAGCAGCGCGAGGGTATCACCCGTTTCCAATGAGCAGTTCTTC,CASSARVSPVSNEQFF
TRBJ2-2,TRBD2,TRBV7-3,.,TGTGCCAGCAGCTTATCCCCTGGCGGGAGGGTTGGCGGGGAGCTGTTTTTT,CASSLSPGGRVGGELFF
TRBJ2-7,TRBD2,TRBV30,.,TGTGCCTGGAGTAATCCCGGACTAGCTTACGAGCAGTACTTC,CAWSNPGLAYEQYF
TRBJ1-2,.,TRBV10-3,.,TGTGCCATCAGTGAGTCCGTGGTCGATCGCGGGGAAAGAGGCTACACCTTC,CAISESVVDRGERGYTF
TRBJ2-1,TRBD2,TRBV11-2,.,TGTGCCAGCTGCCTAATGCCTAGCGGGAGTAATGAGCAGTTCTTC,CASCLMPSGSNEQFF
TRBJ2-7,.,TRBV6-5,.,TGTGCCAGCAGACCGACAGGCCGGCTCCACGAGCAGTACTTC,CASRPTGRLHEQYF
TRBJ2-1,TRBD2,TRBV4-2,few,TGTGCCAGCAGCCAATTCCTTAGCGGGATTTATCGCAATGAGCAGTTCTTC,CASSQFLSGIYRNEQFF
TRBJ1-2,TRBD1,TRBV28,.,TGTGCCAGCAGTCAGACAGGGACCTATGGCTACACCTTC,CASSQTGTYGYTF
TRBJ2-2,TRBD2,TRBV24-1,once,TGTGCCACCAGTGATCTACTAGCGGGGGCGAACACCGGGGAGCTGTTTTTT,CATSDLLAGANTGELFF
TRBJ2-3,TRBD2,TRBV4-1,.,TGCGCCAGCAGCCTACTAGGGGGAGAGCGGGGGACAGATACGCAGTATTTT,CASSLLGGERGTDTQYF
TRBJ1-5,.,TRBV16,few,TGTGCCAGCAGCCGAGGCGGGTTTCAGCCCCAGCATTTT,CASSRGGFQPQHF
TRBJ2-1,TRBD1,TRBV5-1,.,TGCGCCAGCCTCCGGGACAGCTCCTACAATGAGCAGTTCTTC,CASLRDSSYNEQFF
TRBJ2-7,TRBD2,TRBV4-2,few,TGTGCCAGCAGCCCGCTAGCGGGCCCCTCCTACGAGCAGTACTTC,CASSPLAGPSYEQYF
TRBJ2-5,.,TRBV19,.,TGTGCCAGTAGTATAGCAGTGTACCAAGAGACCCAGTACTTC,CASSIAVYQETQYF
TRBJ1-2,.,TRBV4-2,few,TGTGCCAGCAGCCAACTGCAGGCTGCTAACTATGGCTACACCTTC,CASSQLQAANYGYTF
TRBJ2-2,.,TRBV4-3,.,TGCGCCAGCAGCCACTCCATTGGCCCCGGGGAGCTGTTTTTT,CASSHSIGPGELFF